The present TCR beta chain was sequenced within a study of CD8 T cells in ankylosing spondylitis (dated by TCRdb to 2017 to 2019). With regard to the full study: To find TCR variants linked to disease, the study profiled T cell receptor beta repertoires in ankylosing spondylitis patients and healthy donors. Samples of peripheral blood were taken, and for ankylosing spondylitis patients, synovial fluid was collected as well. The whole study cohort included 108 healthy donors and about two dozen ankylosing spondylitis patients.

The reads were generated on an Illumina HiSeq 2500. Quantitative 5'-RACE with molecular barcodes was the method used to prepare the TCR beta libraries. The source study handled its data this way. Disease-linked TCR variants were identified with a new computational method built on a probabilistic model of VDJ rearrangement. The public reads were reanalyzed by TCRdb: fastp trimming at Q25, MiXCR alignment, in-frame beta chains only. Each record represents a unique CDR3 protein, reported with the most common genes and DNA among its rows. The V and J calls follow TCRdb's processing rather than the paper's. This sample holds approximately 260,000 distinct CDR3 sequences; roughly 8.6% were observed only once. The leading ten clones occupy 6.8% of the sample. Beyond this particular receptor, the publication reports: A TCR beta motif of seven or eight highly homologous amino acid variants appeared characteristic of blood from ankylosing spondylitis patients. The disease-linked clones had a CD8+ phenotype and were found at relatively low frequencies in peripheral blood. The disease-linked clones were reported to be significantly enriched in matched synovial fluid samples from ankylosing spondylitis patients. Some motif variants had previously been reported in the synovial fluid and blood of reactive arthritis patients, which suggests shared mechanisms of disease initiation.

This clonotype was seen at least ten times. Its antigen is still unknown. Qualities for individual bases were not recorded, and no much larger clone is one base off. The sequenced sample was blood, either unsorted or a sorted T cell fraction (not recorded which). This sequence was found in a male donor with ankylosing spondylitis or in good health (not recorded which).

CDR3 region: CASSSSANTGELFF. The DNA sequence reads TGTGCCAGCAGTTCCAGCGCGAACACCGGGGAGCTGTTTTTT. The chain employs TRBV12-3 or TRBV12-4 and TRBJ2-2; the D gene cannot be named for sure. The CDR3 contains 14 residues, cysteine and phenylalanine counted. The entry retains the CDR3 DNA only, 42 bases that are in frame from base 1. V is reduced by 4 bases and J by 0 bases, leaving a spacing of 6 bases between them.